This T cell receptor beta chain was recorded in a study of cytomegalovirus exposure and HLA in healthy donors. Note on this clone: Its specificity is not known.

With 5 bases removed from V and 0 bases from J, the gap between germline ends came to 10 bases. The CDR3 is 14 residues long. Germline V lookup: CDR1 KGHSH, CDR2 LQKENI. Findings and caveats of the study: Among TCR beta chains, those listed as cytomegalovirus-associated numbered under 200.

In the PCR, 60 Vbeta and 13 Jbeta primers were used. Using immunoSEQ multiplex PCR, the repertoire was profiled, and TCRdb retains in-frame clones only, with some absent. The table for this sample gives about 210,000 clones. Sequenced sample: PBMCs. The receptor comes from a woman in her twenties or thirties in good health and CMV-seropositive. The V gene is TRBV18, the J gene TRBJ1-1; D unclear. CDR3 nucleotide sequence: TGTGCCAGCTCAACACAGAGAATGAACACTGAAGCTTTCTTT. Residues: CASSTQRMNTEAFF.